These 18 T cell receptor beta chains share one sample of origin, sequenced in a study of T cell repertoires in cytomegalovirus infection. TCRdb reprocessed the reads via MiXCR and lists one record per CDR3 protein. Among a few hundred thousand distinct CDR3 sequences, 40% to 50% were seen once, and the ten largest hold roughly two fifths. The antigens of these receptors remain unknown. Sequences were derived from cultured PBMCs, sampled from culture after CMV antigen stimulation. The receptor source for this set is a human donor in good health (CMV status not recorded). Some clones in this sample may be carry-over from other donors' samples.

The chain has TRBV12-3 or TRBV12-4 and TRBJ2-7, with D possibly matching TRBD1 (5 bases). With 3 bases removed from V and 4 bases from J, the gap between germline ends came to 10 bases. CDR3 length equals 13 residues. The CDR3 DNA sequence: TGTGCCAGCAGTTTCGGCAGGGTATACGAGCAGTACTTC. As protein: CASSFGRVYEQYF.

A few counts support this clonotype. The V gene is TRBV12-3 or TRBV12-4, the J gene TRBJ2-7; no reliable D call. The ends were cut back, 3 bases at V and 3 bases at J, with 9 bases in the middle. The CDR3 consists of 13 residues. Here the CDR3 reads CASSFHSGYEQYF. CDR3 DNA: TGTGCCAGCAGTTTCCATTCCGGCTACGAGCAGTACTTC.

In this sample, this clonotype turned up a few times. The chain couples TRBV7-2 to TRBJ2-3, with a possible D match to TRBD2 (9 bases). Germline CDR1 and CDR2: SGHTA and FQGNSA. The CDR3 has 16 residues. Trimming shortened V by 5 bases and J by 5 bases, and 20 bases separated the two germline ends. CDR3: CASSPRGRGGEDTQYF. The CDR3 DNA reads as TGTGCCAGCAGCCCCAGGGGGCGGGGGGGCGAAGATACGCAGTATTTT.

This rearrangement joins TRBV7-2 to TRBJ1-4, with no clear D. This CDR3 comprises 14 residues. The germline V and J ends were trimmed by 5 bases and 0 bases, with 7 bases remaining between them. Germline CDR1 and CDR2: SGHTA and FQGNSA. The CDR3 spells CASSRTSTNEKLFF. Written as DNA, the CDR3 is TGTGCCAGCAGCCGGACGTCAACTAATGAAAAACTGTTTTTT.

This rearrangement joins TRBV2 to TRBJ2-3, with D maybe TRBD2 (6 bases). The CDR3 has 16 amino acids. Germline V lookup: CDR1 SNHLY, CDR2 FYNNEI. Trimming stripped 8 bases from V and 2 bases from J, with 20 bases between. Written as DNA, the CDR3 is TGTGCCAGCTCCGGAAGGCTTCTAGCGAACACAGATACGCAGTATTTT. Its translation is CASSGRLLANTDTQYF.

On this clonotype: A read error is possible here, since a much larger clone lies one base away. V gene TRBV28 combines with J gene TRBJ1-2; the D gene is possibly TRBD1 (6 bases). With 6 bases removed from V and 3 bases from J, the gap between germline ends came to 11 bases. Germline CDR1 MDHEN, CDR2 SYDVKM. This CDR3 contains 13 residues. CDR3 DNA: TGTGCCAGCAGCATAGGGGGGGACTATGGCTACACCTTC. As protein: CASSIGGDYGYTF.

This clonotype was observed a few times. The chain is built from TRBV7-2 and TRBJ2-7; the match to TRBD2 covers 8 bases. The CDR3 covers 13 residues. Per germline, CDR1 SGHTA and CDR2 FQGNSA. After removal of 10 bases from V and 4 bases from J, the junction contained 9 bases not matched to a gene. Written as DNA, the CDR3 is TGTGCCACGGGAGGGGGGAGAAAGTACGAGCAGTACTTC. Amino acid sequence: CATGGGRKYEQYF.

The chain recombines TRBV7-8 with TRBJ2-1, with 7 bases aligning to TRBD2. V was pared by 4 bases and J by 10 bases, with 13 bases of the junction left unmatched. This CDR3 has 15 amino acids. From germline, CDR1 is SGHVS and CDR2 FQNEAQ. CDR3 sequence: CASSSPRGTEGEQFF. CDR3 sequence (DNA): TGTGCCAGCAGCTCCCCGCGGGGGACCGAAGGGGAGCAGTTCTTC. The full variable domain, rest sourced from reference TRBV7-8 and TRBJ2-1, is GAGVSQSPRYKVAKRGQDVALRCDPISGHVSLFWYQQALGQGPEFLTYFQNEAQLDKSGLPSDRFFAERPEGSVSTLKIQRTQQEDSAVYLCASSSPRGTEGEQFFGPGTRLTVL.

This clonotype showed up just a few times. J is TRBJ2-2 and V is TRBV11-2; D ambiguous. With 5 bases removed from V and 2 bases from J, the gap between germline ends came to 12 bases. Per the germline V gene, CDR1 is SGHAT and CDR2 is FQNNGV. The CDR3 has 15 amino acids. The CDR3 DNA is TGTGCCAGCAGCCTACGAAACATTAACACCGGGGAGCTGTTTTTT. It codes for CASSLRNINTGELFF.

In this sample, this clonotype turned up many times. J is TRBJ1-4 and V is TRBV7-2; possible D gene TRBD1, 5 bases. The CDR3 is made up of 15 amino acids. Trimming shortened V by 5 bases and J by 0 bases, and 10 bases separated the two germline ends. CDR1 SGHTA and CDR2 FQGNSA come from the germline V gene. The CDR3 protein is CASSPRQTTNEKLFF. The CDR3 DNA reads as TGTGCCAGCAGCCCCCGACAGACAACTAATGAAAAACTGTTTTTT.

The chain uses TRBV28 and TRBJ1-2; tentatively, D is TRBD1 (5 bases). The length of the CDR3 is 14 residues. The V and J ends lost 7 bases and 0 bases respectively, with 12 bases between them. The V gene's germline CDR1 is MDHEN and CDR2 SYDVKM. The chain's CDR3 is CASIWGGANYGYTF. CDR3 nucleotides: TGTGCCAGCATCTGGGGGGGAGCTAACTATGGCTACACCTTC.

The chain is built from TRBV7-9 and TRBJ2-7, with a weak D call TRBD1 (6 bases). The CDR3 runs 14 residues. Per germline, CDR1 SEHNR and CDR2 FQNEAQ (reference sequence). V gave up 6 bases and J gave up 2 bases, with 14 bases separating them. CDR3 nucleotide sequence: TGTGCCAGCAGGCCTATCAGGGGCCCCTACGAGCAGTACTTC. It encodes CASRPIRGPYEQYF.

This chain uses TRBV12-5 with TRBJ2-1, with D unresolved. CDR3 length: 15 amino acids. The V end was cut by 4 bases, the J end by 6 bases, with 16 bases between. Germline loops: CDR1 LGHNT, CDR2 FRNRAP. The CDR3 nucleotides are TGTGCTAGTGGTTCCCCTCCCCACAGTTTCAATGAGCAGTTCTTC. Its protein is CASGSPPHSFNEQFF.

The J gene is TRBJ2-7, the V gene TRBV6-1; D is possibly TRBD2 (5 bases). V was cut by 0 bases and J by 0 bases, with 12 bases left in between. Germline-derived CDR1 and CDR2 are MNHNS and SASEGT. The CDR3 length is 16 residues. CDR3 in amino acids: CASSEAVRRSSYEQYF. In DNA, the CDR3 is TGTGCCAGCAGTGAAGCGGTAAGGAGGAGCTCCTACGAGCAGTACTTC.

This clonotype was seen more than once but under ten times. The chain recombines TRBV27 with TRBJ1-5, with D unresolved. Trimming pared 5 bases from V and 4 bases from J, leaving 12 bases between. The CDR3 runs to 14 residues. Germline lookup yields CDR1 MNHEY and CDR2 SMNVEV (reference sequence). CDR3 nucleotides: TGTGCCAGCAGTCCACACAGCCTTAATCAGCCCCAGCATTTT. Translated: CASSPHSLNQPQHF.

CDR3 loop: CASSEVGIGGGSYNEQFF. CDR3 coding DNA: TGTGCCAGCAGTGAAGTGGGGATAGGCGGGGGTTCCTACAATGAGCAGTTCTTC. J is TRBJ2-1 and V is TRBV6-1; 7 bases are shared with TRBD2. There are 18 residues in the CDR3. V lost 1 base and J lost 1; bases outside the gene matches: 10. Germline V lookup: CDR1 MNHNS, CDR2 SASEGT.

The genes are TRBV12-3 or TRBV12-4 and TRBJ2-3; 9 positions match TRBD1. The CDR3 loop spans 15 amino acids. Trimming at V came to 3 bases and at J to 6 bases, leaving 7 bases not matched to a gene. DNA for the CDR3: TGTGCCAGCAGTTTTGGGACAGGGTCGTCGGATACGCAGTATTTT. Its protein product is CASSFGTGSSDTQYF.

This clonotype was picked up a small number of times. The rearrangement joins TRBV5-4 to TRBJ1-6, with no clear D. V gave up 2 bases and J gave up 9 bases, with 12 bases separating them. This CDR3 is 14 amino acids long. Looked up from germline, CDR1 is SGHNT and CDR2 is YYREEE (reference sequence). This chain's CDR3 is CASSFGKGTSPLHF. The CDR3 bases are TGTGCCAGCAGCTTTGGGAAGGGAACTTCACCCCTCCACTTT.